The 14 T cell receptor beta chains given below trace back to one sample, sequenced in a study of response to subunit inactivated influenza vaccine. TCRdb used MiXCR to reprocess the RT-PCR reads, holding one entry per CDR3 protein. The profile shows just over 300,000 distinct CDR3 sequences, 20% to 25% of them singletons. The sequencing used PBMCs from blood, collected about 19 months after vaccination. These receptor sequences come from a man aged 50 to 69 who received an inactivated influenza vaccine.

The V call is TRBV30, the J call TRBJ2-3, with TRBD2 matching 8 bases. V lost 1 base and J lost 4; bases outside the gene matches: 13. Looked up from germline, CDR1 is GTSNPN and CDR2 is SVGIG (reference sequence). The CDR3 consists of 17 residues. This CDR3 is CAWSAVAGYVLADTQYF. The CDR3 DNA reads TGTGCCTGGAGTGCGGTAGCGGGATACGTCCTGGCAGATACGCAGTATTTT.

The V gene is TRBV3-1, the J gene TRBJ2-1, with 10 bases lining up with TRBD2. CDR3 size: 12 residues. The V segment lost 5 bases and the J segment 16 bases; nucleotides outside the gene matches: 8. The germline gives CDR1 LGHDT, CDR2 YNNKEL (reference sequence). CDR3 loop: CASSNPGLAFFF. DNA for the CDR3: TGTGCCAGCAGCAACCCGGGACTAGCGTTCTTCTTC.

The chain links TRBV4-3 to TRBJ1-1, with a weak D call TRBD1 (6 bases). V was cut by 0 bases and J by 10 bases, with 27 bases left in between. The germline V gene has CDR1 LGHNA and CDR2 YSLEER. There are 18 residues in the CDR3. The CDR3 DNA is TGCGCCAGCAGCCAAGAACACGGTTCTGGGGCGGTGACAGGTAGAGCTTTCTTT. Its translation: CASSQEHGSGAVTGRAFF.

This clonotype has a handful of counts. CDR3 DNA sequence: TGTGCCAGCAGCTTTGCACCCGGGAGCACTGGAAACACCATATATTTT. Translation gives CASSFAPGSTGNTIYF. The chain recombines TRBV7-6 with TRBJ1-3; D gene uncertain. The CDR3 runs to 16 residues. In germline, CDR1 is SGHVS, CDR2 FNYEAQ. V shed 3 bases and J shed 2 bases, with 14 bases lying between them. The full variable domain, with the rest looked up from reference TRBV7-6 and TRBJ1-3, is GAGVSQSPRYKVTKRGQDVALRCDPISGHVSLYWYRQALGQGPEFLTYFNYEAQQDKSGLPNDRFSAERPEGSISTLTIQRTEQRDSAMYRCASSFAPGSTGNTIYFGEGSWLTVV.

The chain carries TRBV7-2 and TRBJ2-5, with D unclear. CDR1 is SGHTA, CDR2 FQGNSA, per germline. V shed 5 bases and J shed 5 bases, with 12 bases lying between them. CDR3 size: 13 residues. The CDR3 loop is CASSPAPRETQYF. The CDR3 nucleotides read TGTGCCAGCAGCCCGGCCCCTCGGGAGACCCAGTACTTC.

V usage is TRBV20-1 and J usage is TRBJ2-1, with 7 bases lining up with TRBD2. CDR3 length: 15 amino acids. Germline assignment: CDR1 DFQATT and CDR2 SNEGSKA (reference sequence). J lost 0 bases, V lost 3 bases, and 5 bases had no gene match. The CDR3, as DNA: TGCAGTGCTAGCCCCTGGGGGGGCTCCTACAATGAGCAGTTCTTC. Translated: CSASPWGGSYNEQFF.

The J gene is TRBJ2-7, the V gene TRBV28; 7 nucleotides line up with TRBD1. The CDR3 length is 14 residues. V shed 6 bases, J shed 2 bases, and the junction held 7 bases outside the gene matches. CDR1 is MDHEN, CDR2 SYDVKM, per germline. CDR3 coding DNA: TGTGCCAGCAGACTCGGGACAGCGACCTACGAGCAGTACTTC. This translates into CASRLGTATYEQYF.

This clonotype occurred a few times. V and J are TRBV4-2 and TRBJ2-7; D is possibly TRBD1 (5 bases). The CDR3 has 17 amino acids. Trimming removed 0 bases from V and 6 bases from J, with 21 bases in between. Germline V gives CDR1 LGHNA, CDR2 YNFKEQ. The CDR3 bases are TGTGCCAGCAGCCAAGAGAAGGACACATGGGGTGAACCCGAGCAGTACTTC. Translation gives CASSQEKDTWGEPEQYF.

This clonotype was observed a handful of times. V gene TRBV2 combines with J gene TRBJ1-5; 7 nucleotides agree with TRBD1. The CDR3 length is 16 residues. Unmatched junction bases numbered 4, after V lost 2 bases and J lost 0 bases. Looked up from germline, CDR1 is SNHLY and CDR2 is FYNNEI. This chain's CDR3 is CASSELGQNSNQPQHF. Written as DNA, the CDR3 is TGTGCCAGCAGTGAATTGGGACAGAATAGCAATCAGCCCCAGCATTTT.

The chain is built from TRBV20-1 and TRBJ1-5, with TRBD1 as a possible D gene (5 bases). Germline values: CDR1 DFQATT, CDR2 SNEGSKA (reference sequence). The CDR3 runs to 13 residues. The germline V and J ends were trimmed by 3 bases and 2 bases, with 8 bases remaining between them. Here the CDR3 DNA reads TGCAGTGCTAGGACGGGGCGCAATCAGCCCCAGCATTTT. This gives the protein CSARTGRNQPQHF.

V and J are TRBV4-2 and TRBJ2-1, with 7 bases identical to TRBD1. Germline-derived CDR1 and CDR2 are LGHNA and YNFKEQ. The ends lost 4 bases at V and 5 bases at J; junction bases unmatched: 5. The CDR3 loop spans 14 amino acids. Here the CDR3 DNA reads TGTGCCAGCAGCCGGCGCGACAGGGACAATGAGCAGTTCTTC. Translation gives CASSRRDRDNEQFF.

This chain connects TRBV6-5 to TRBJ1-3; D might be TRBD1 (5 bases). Germline CDR1 is MNHEY and CDR2 is SVGAGI. The CDR3 runs to 16 residues. V was clipped by 4 bases and J by 1 base, with 14 bases between them. The CDR3 bases are TGTGCCAGCAGTTCCCTAAGGGGTGGGTCTGGAAACACCATATATTTT. Its protein product is CASSSLRGGSGNTIYF.

This sequence joins TRBV10-3 and TRBJ2-7; perhaps TRBD2 as D (6 bases). Per germline, CDR1 ENHRY and CDR2 SYGVKD. Trimming cost V 0 bases and J 3 bases, with 18 bases left between them. The CDR3 is made up of 17 amino acids. Here the CDR3 reads CAISESGRGTGDYEQYF. The CDR3, as DNA: TGTGCCATCAGTGAGTCGGGCCGGGGGACTGGAGACTACGAGCAGTACTTC.

This clonotype was counted a single time. The chain is built from TRBV27 and TRBJ2-7; D perhaps matches TRBD1 (6 bases). Trimming removed 1 base at V and 7 bases at J, with 20 bases between. CDR3 length: 16 amino acids. Looked up from germline, CDR1 is MNHEY and CDR2 is SMNVEV (reference sequence). The CDR3 DNA reads as TGTGCCAGCAGTTTATTCCCCGGAGACAGGATGGGAGAGCAGTACTTC. It specifies CASSLFPGDRMGEQYF.